A single sample is the source of the 31 T cell receptor beta chains below, sequenced in a study of blood T cells in healthy people across ages. Combining a sample-barcoded 5' primer with a J-beta primer mix, a second PCR ran for about 6 to 11 cycles. From the 5' RACE reads, TCRdb called clonotypes with MiXCR, one entry per CDR3 protein. In the table there are about 1.5 million distinct CDR3 sequences, approximately 40% of which are singletons. Specimen: blood. The receptors were gathered from a woman under 30 in good health.

This clonotype was counted between two and nine times. The chain links TRBV27 to TRBJ1-2, with D possibly matching TRBD1 (5 bases). Between the trimmed V and J ends, which lost 6 bases and 4 bases, there was a span of 12 bases. The CDR3 has 13 amino acids. Germline loops: CDR1 MNHEY, CDR2 SMNVEV (reference sequence). The CDR3 spells CASRSGAFYGYTF. DNA for the CDR3: TGTGCCAGCAGATCCGGGGCCTTCTATGGCTACACCTTC.

This clonotype was counted between two and nine times. As DNA, the CDR3 is TGCAGTGCTTGGGACAGGGGTAGCGAGCAGTACTTC. Encoded protein: CSAWDRGSEQYF. The chain links TRBV20-1 to TRBJ2-7; 10 bases are shared with TRBD1. The CDR3 has 12 amino acids. The V and J ends lost 5 bases and 6 bases, in that order; junction bases with no gene match: 4. The germline V gene has CDR1 DFQATT and CDR2 SNEGSKA (reference sequence).

The chain employs TRBV5-1 and TRBJ2-7; 9 bases agree with TRBD1. From germline, CDR1 is SGHRS and CDR2 YFSETQ. After removal of 4 bases from V and 7 bases from J, the junction contained 9 bases not matched to a gene. The CDR3 has 14 residues. The CDR3 bases are TGCGCCAGCAGCCCGGACAGGGGAGGGGATGAGCAGTACTTC. Translated, it gives CASSPDRGGDEQYF.

The CDR3 nucleotides are TGTGCCAGCAGCCCAACTGCCGGGACAGGCTTTAATGAGCAGTACTTC. Amino acid sequence: CASSPTAGTGFNEQYF. The J gene is TRBJ2-7, the V gene TRBV11-2, with 8 positions matching TRBD1. The CDR3 is 16 amino acids. Trimming cost V 5 bases and J 7 bases; bases outside gene matches: 16. The germline V gene encodes CDR1 SGHAT and CDR2 FQNNGV.

The chain has TRBV10-1 and TRBJ1-1; a weak D match, TRBD1 (6 bases). Germline CDR1 is WNHNN and CDR2 is SYGVQD (reference sequence). V was trimmed by 3 bases and J by 0 bases, leaving 8 bases between them. The CDR3 extends over 14 amino acids. CDR3 sequence: CASSDGQMNTEAFF. CDR3 bases: TGCGCCAGCAGTGATGGACAGATGAACACTGAAGCTTTCTTT.

This clonotype has at least ten counts. The gene calls are TRBV30 and TRBJ1-1; 8 positions agree with TRBD1. Germline CDR1 reads GTSNPN; CDR2 reads SVGIG (reference sequence). The CDR3 extends over 14 amino acids. Trimming cost V 8 bases and J 0 bases; bases outside gene matches: 8. The CDR3 coding sequence is TGTGCCGGCGTCGGACAGGGACTGAACACTGAAGCTTTCTTT. Translated: CAGVGQGLNTEAFF.

The gene calls are TRBV7-9 and TRBJ1-2; perhaps TRBD1 as D (5 bases). Trimming pared 2 bases from V and 0 bases from J, leaving 16 bases between. The CDR3 loop spans 17 amino acids. The germline V gene has CDR1 SEHNR and CDR2 FQNEAQ (reference sequence). CDR3: CASSLPHLGPTNYGYTF. In DNA, the CDR3 is TGTGCCAGCAGCTTACCCCATCTGGGGCCTACTAACTATGGCTACACCTTC.

V gene TRBV6-6 combines with J gene TRBJ1-5; D ambiguous. V was pared by 6 bases and J by 0 bases, with 15 bases between. The germline V gene has CDR1 MNHNY and CDR2 SVGAGI (reference sequence). The CDR3 sequence is 16 residues long. CDR3 DNA: TGTGCCAGCAGCCTCGAGGGCGGCTATAGCAATCAGCCCCAGCATTTT. Its translation is CASSLEGGYSNQPQHF.

The gene calls are TRBV20-1 and TRBJ2-1; TRBD2 matches 10 bases. J lost 9 bases, V lost 6 bases, and 14 bases had no gene match. The CDR3 runs to 15 residues. Germline values: CDR1 DFQATT, CDR2 SNEGSKA (reference sequence). DNA of the CDR3: TGCAGTGCCCATTTGGGGGGACTAGCGATAGGTGAGCAGTTCTTC. As protein: CSAHLGGLAIGEQFF.

The chain employs TRBV27 and TRBJ1-1, with D possibly TRBD1 on 6 matching bases. The CDR3 consists of 12 residues. V dropped 5 bases and J dropped 7 bases, with 11 bases sitting between them. Germline lookup yields CDR1 MNHEY and CDR2 SMNVEV (reference sequence). CDR3 bases: TGTGCCAGCAGTCCATCCAGGGGTGAAGCTTTCTTT. Translation: CASSPSRGEAFF.

The chain carries TRBV4-1 and TRBJ1-6; D remains unclear. The V gene's germline CDR1 is MGHRA and CDR2 YSYEKL. The CDR3 runs 18 residues. The V end lost 1 base, the J end lost 6 bases, and 19 bases lay between the germline ends. The chain's CDR3 is CASSQVWSVGGTNSPLHF. In DNA form, the CDR3 reads TGCGCCAGCAGCCAAGTTTGGTCTGTGGGAGGAACTAATTCACCCCTCCACTTT.

This clonotype was seen a handful of times. This chain links TRBV7-9 with TRBJ1-2; D not certain. Germline V CDR1 and CDR2: SEHNR, FQNEAQ (reference sequence). The CDR3 is made up of 14 amino acids. Deletions cut 3 bases from V and 0 bases from J, with 8 bases between. CDR3 in DNA: TGTGCCAGCAGCTTTCCGGGAACTAACTATGGCTACACCTTC. This encodes CASSFPGTNYGYTF.

This clonotype was counted only a few times. The rearrangement joins TRBV3-1 to TRBJ2-7, with TRBD2 identical over 13 bases. The assigned J gene may be wrong: the sequence end matches TRBJ2-5 better. CDR3 size: 16 residues. In germline, CDR1 is LGHDT, CDR2 YNNKEL (reference sequence). The CDR3 loop reads CASSPGTSGAIGTQYF. CDR3 DNA: TGTGCCAGCAGCCCCGGGACTAGCGGGGCGATCGGGACCCAGTACTTC.

This clonotype occurred a few times. V and J are TRBV5-1 and TRBJ2-3; 8 bases match TRBD2. The CDR3 spans 16 residues. V lost 0 bases to trimming and J lost 1 base; unmatched junction nucleotides: 4. Germline V CDR1 and CDR2: SGHRS, YFSETQ. In DNA form, the CDR3 reads TGCGCCAGCAGCTTGGCCGGGAGGGAAGGCACAGATACGCAGTATTTT. Translated: CASSLAGREGTDTQYF. Filled out from reference TRBV5-1 and TRBJ2-3, the complete variable domain reads KAGVTQTPRYLIKTRGQQVTLSCSPISGHRSVSWYQQTPGQGLQFLFEYFSETQRNKGNFPGRFSGRQFSNSRSEMNVSTLELGDSALYLCASSLAGREGTDTQYFGPGTRLTVL.

V is TRBV6-5 and J is TRBJ2-3, with D tentatively TRBD2 (6 bases). Germline-derived CDR1 and CDR2 are MNHEY and SVGAGI. CDR3 length: 15 residues. Trimming removed 5 bases from V and 4 bases from J, with 16 bases in between. The CDR3 region has the DNA TGTGCCAGCAGTATGGGGGGTGTGGCTCCAGATACGCAGTATTTT. It specifies CASSMGGVAPDTQYF.

This clonotype was seen a few times. This chain connects TRBV20-1 to TRBJ2-3, with TRBD2 identical over 9 bases. CDR1 DFQATT and CDR2 SNEGSKA come from the germline V gene (reference sequence). There are 14 residues in the CDR3. V was clipped by 6 bases and J by 4 bases; unmatched bases: 8. The chain's CDR3 is CSAERGGRADTQYF. The DNA for the CDR3 is TGCAGTGCCGAGAGGGGCGGGAGGGCAGATACGCAGTATTTT.

This rearrangement joins TRBV7-9 to TRBJ1-1, with D tentatively TRBD1 (6 bases). V was shortened by 5 bases and J by 7 bases, with 17 bases between the two germline ends. CDR3 size: 14 residues. Germline V gives CDR1 SEHNR, CDR2 FQNEAQ (reference sequence). The DNA of the CDR3 is TGTGCCAGCAGCCGCGGGGGGGGCTCCTATGAAGCTTTCTTT. Encoded protein: CASSRGGGSYEAFF.

The sample holds a few counts of this clonotype. The V and J genes are TRBV7-8 and TRBJ1-2, with 9 bases lining up with TRBD1. V was clipped by 2 bases and J by 8 bases; unmatched bases: 9. Germline loops: CDR1 SGHVS, CDR2 FQNEAQ. There are 15 residues in the CDR3. The CDR3: CASSLRGDRVQGYTF. CDR3 nucleotides: TGTGCCAGCAGCTTAAGGGGGGACAGGGTGCAAGGCTACACCTTC. The full variable domain, its missing parts supplied by reference TRBV7-8 and TRBJ1-2, is GAGVSQSPRYKVAKRGQDVALRCDPISGHVSLFWYQQALGQGPEFLTYFQNEAQLDKSGLPSDRFFAERPEGSVSTLKIQRTQQEDSAVYLCASSLRGDRVQGYTFGSGTRLTVV.

This clonotype was recorded a few times. V gene TRBV11-1 combines with J gene TRBJ2-1, with D tentatively TRBD2 (6 bases). CDR3 size: 13 residues. Per germline, CDR1 SGHAT and CDR2 FQDESV (reference sequence). With 5 bases removed from V and 8 bases from J, the gap between germline ends came to 13 bases. CDR3 region: CASSRDLNDEQFF. The DNA of the CDR3 is TGTGCCAGCAGCCGGGACTTAAACGATGAGCAGTTCTTC. Drawing the rest from reference TRBV11-1 and TRBJ2-1, the complete variable domain is EAEVAQSPRYKITEKSQAVAFWCDPISGHATLYWYRQILGQGPELLVQFQDESVVDDSQLPKDRFSAERLKGVDSTLKIQPAELGDSAMYLCASSRDLNDEQFFGPGTRLTVL.

The chain has TRBV18 and TRBJ2-5, with TRBD2 matching 10 bases. V lost 3 bases and J lost 11; bases outside the gene matches: 15. The CDR3 spans 16 residues. The germline CDR1 and CDR2 sequences are KGHSH and LQKENI. The CDR3 DNA sequence: TGTGCCAGCTCACCGAGTATAGCGGGAGGACTCAATGAGCAGTACTTC. Protein: CASSPSIAGGLNEQYF.

This sequence joins TRBV27 and TRBJ1-3; unclear D gene. The germline V and J ends were trimmed by 0 bases and 4 bases, with 10 bases remaining between them. Germline V gene data show CDR1 as MNHEY and CDR2 as SMNVEV (reference sequence). This CDR3 is built from 15 residues. The CDR3 is CASSLSGWGGNTIYF. As DNA, the CDR3 is TGTGCCAGCAGTTTATCGGGTTGGGGAGGAAACACCATATATTTT.

The V gene is TRBV12-3 or TRBV12-4, the J gene TRBJ2-3; TRBD2 is a possible D gene (5 bases). CDR3 size: 15 residues. Trimming took 4 bases from V and 4 from J, leaving 15 bases between them. CDR3 amino acids: CASSYGTVRADTQYF. The CDR3, as DNA: TGTGCCAGCAGTTATGGAACAGTGAGGGCAGATACGCAGTATTTT.

V gene TRBV5-1 combines with J gene TRBJ1-3; no firm D call. CDR1 SGHRS and CDR2 YFSETQ come from the germline V gene. This CDR3 has 14 residues. The V and J ends lost 4 bases and 1 base respectively, with 9 bases between them. CDR3 in amino acids: CASSDGGSGNTIYF. The CDR3 bases are TGCGCCAGCAGCGACGGTGGGTCTGGAAACACCATATATTTT.

The J gene is TRBJ1-2, the V gene TRBV21-1; the table's D call, TRBD1, has no DNA check behind it. TRBV21-1 is given as a pseudogene. This CDR3 region has 15 residues. CDR3 sequence reads: CASSSEEGAKDGYTF. In nucleotides, the CDR3 is TGTGCCAGCAGCAGCGAAGAGGGGGCCAAAGATGGCTACACCTTC.

V usage is TRBV7-6 and J usage is TRBJ1-5, with 11 bases that match TRBD1. J gave up 2 bases and V 5 bases, and 8 bases lay outside the gene matches. Germline V lookup: CDR1 SGHVS, CDR2 FNYEAQ. The CDR3 length is 17 residues. The CDR3 spells CASSLGTGGLGNQPQHF. The CDR3 coding sequence is TGTGCCAGCAGCCTTGGGACAGGGGGTTTGGGCAATCAGCCCCAGCATTTT.

This clonotype has a single count. This chain connects TRBV21-1 to TRBJ1-5; the table's D call TRBD1 went unverified against the DNA. TRBV21-1 is recorded as a pseudogene. The CDR3 runs 16 residues. CDR3 in amino acids: CASSKSGTGGSLPQHF. CDR3 in DNA: TGTGCCAGCAGCAAATCCGGGACAGGGGGAAGTCTGCCCCAGCATTTT.

This chain links TRBV18 with TRBJ1-4, with D possibly being TRBD1 (6 bases). The germline gives CDR1 KGHSH, CDR2 LQKENI. There are 17 residues in the CDR3. Deletions cut 3 bases from V and 2 bases from J, with 16 bases between. The CDR3 sequence: CASSPSLRGGTNEKLFF. The CDR3 DNA follows: TGTGCCAGCTCACCGAGCCTCAGGGGCGGCACTAATGAAAAACTGTTTTTT.

The chain links TRBV20-1 to TRBJ1-5; 10 nucleotides line up with TRBD1. CDR1 and CDR2 from the germline V gene are DFQATT and SNEGSKA (reference sequence). This CDR3 is built from 13 residues. Trimming at V came to 5 bases and at J to 7 bases, leaving 5 bases not matched to a gene. CDR3 nucleotides: TGCAGTGCTGATCCGGGACAGGGGCAGCCCCAGCATTTT. This sequence encodes CSADPGQGQPQHF.

The chain carries TRBV2 and TRBJ2-1, with D possibly TRBD2 on 6 matching bases. There are 13 residues in the CDR3. The V end was cut by 3 bases, the J end by 8 bases, with 11 bases between. Looked up from germline, CDR1 is SNHLY and CDR2 is FYNNEI. The CDR3 DNA reads as TGTGCCAGCAGTGACGGGAGCTGGGATGAGCAGTTCTTC. Its translation: CASSDGSWDEQFF.

The chain joins TRBV15 to TRBJ2-1, with D perhaps TRBD1 or TRBD2 (5 bases each). CDR1 is LNHNV and CDR2 is YYDKDF in the germline V gene (reference sequence). CDR3 length: 15 amino acids. The V and J ends lost 3 bases and 2 bases respectively, with 11 bases between them. CDR3 sequence: CATSSVEGTYNEQFF. Written as DNA, the CDR3 is TGTGCCACCAGCAGTGTCGAGGGGACCTACAATGAGCAGTTCTTC.

With regard to this clonotype: The junction shows a germline mismatch at one end, possibly a read error. CDR3 in amino acids: CSARGDYTDERYF. The CDR3 DNA sequence: TGCAGTGCTAGGGGGGACTACACGGACGAGCGGTACTTC. The chain joins TRBV20-1 to TRBJ2-7; 7 nucleotides match TRBD2. Germline lookup yields CDR1 DFQATT and CDR2 SNEGSKA (reference sequence). CDR3 size: 13 residues.